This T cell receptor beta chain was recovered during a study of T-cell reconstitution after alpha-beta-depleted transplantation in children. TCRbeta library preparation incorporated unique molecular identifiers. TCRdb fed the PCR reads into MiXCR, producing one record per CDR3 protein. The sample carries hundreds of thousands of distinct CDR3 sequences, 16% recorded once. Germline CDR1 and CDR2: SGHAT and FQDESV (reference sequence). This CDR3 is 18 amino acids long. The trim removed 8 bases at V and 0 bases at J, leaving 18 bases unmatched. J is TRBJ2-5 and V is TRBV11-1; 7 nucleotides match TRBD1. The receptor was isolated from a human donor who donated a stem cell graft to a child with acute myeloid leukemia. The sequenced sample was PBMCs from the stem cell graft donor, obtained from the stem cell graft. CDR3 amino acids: CASCPTVGQDGYQETQYF. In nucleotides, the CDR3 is TGTGCCAGCTGCCCCACGGTAGGACAGGACGGGTACCAAGAGACCCAGTACTTC.